Presented here are 5 T cell receptor beta chains from one specimen sequenced in a study of blood T cells in healthy people across ages. Through a sample-barcoded 5' primer and a J-beta primer mix, a second PCR was run for roughly 7 to 11 cycles. One entry per CDR3 protein, called by TCRdb with MiXCR from the 5' RACE reads. The sample records over a million distinct CDR3 sequences, about 42% being singletons. The sequenced sample consisted of blood. The receptors come from a woman aged 18-30 years in good health.

The gene calls are TRBV29-1 and TRBJ2-1, with 7 bases lining up with TRBD2. Looked up from germline, CDR1 is SQVTM and CDR2 is ANQGSEA. J lost 13 bases, V lost 7 bases, and 13 bases had no gene match. The CDR3 runs to 12 residues. CDR3 nucleotides: TGCAGCGCCTTCGGCGGGGGAGAGACCCAGTTCTTC. Translated, it gives CSAFGGGETQFF.

Concerning this clonotype itself: A much larger clone differs by one base, so this may be a read error. The chain employs TRBV4-2 and TRBJ2-1; D is possibly TRBD2 (6 bases). There are 15 residues in the CDR3. Trimming left V 1 base short and J 5 bases short, with 12 bases between. Germline assignment: CDR1 LGHNA and CDR2 YNFKEQ. CDR3 coding DNA: TGTGCCAGCAGCCAAGCTAGCGCGATCCACAATGAGCAGTTCTTC. It codes for CASSQASAIHNEQFF.

This clonotype was observed at least ten times. The chain employs TRBV9 and TRBJ2-4; no reliable D call. The CDR3 covers 15 residues. The V gene's germline CDR1 is SGDLS and CDR2 YYNGEE. V lost 0 bases to trimming and J lost 0 bases, with 7 bases between them. The CDR3 sequence is CASSVAPLAKNIQYF. For the CDR3, the DNA is TGTGCCAGCAGCGTAGCCCCACTAGCCAAAAACATTCAGTACTTC.

This clonotype was seen a single time. The V gene is TRBV29-1, the J gene TRBJ2-3; a weak D match, TRBD1 (5 bases). V lost 6 bases to trimming and J lost 1 base, with 11 bases between them. Germline loops: CDR1 SQVTM, CDR2 ANQGSEA. The CDR3 is made up of 13 amino acids. The CDR3 DNA reads as TGCAGCGTCTACAGGCCCGGCACAGATACGCAGTATTTT. It codes for CSVYRPGTDTQYF.

J is TRBJ2-5 and V is TRBV29-1; TRBD2 matches 7 bases. This CDR3 region has 14 residues. Germline CDR1 reads SQVTM; CDR2 reads ANQGSEA. V dropped 4 bases and J dropped 0; count of bases not matched to a gene: 5. This CDR3 is CSVGGLPYQETQYF. The CDR3 coding sequence is TGCAGCGTTGGGGGACTACCGTACCAAGAGACCCAGTACTTC. The full variable domain, with the rest looked up from reference TRBV29-1 and TRBJ2-5, is SAVISQKPSRDICQRGTSLTIQCQVDSQVTMMFWYRQQPGQSLTLIATANQGSEATYESGFVIDKFPISRPNLTFSTLTVSNMSPEDSSIYLCSVGGLPYQETQYFGPGTRLLVL.